Presented here are 11 T cell receptor beta chains from one specimen sequenced in a study of blood T cells in healthy people across ages. A sample-barcoded 5' primer and a J-beta primer mix were used in a second PCR of about 7 to 11 cycles. TCRdb redid the calling of the 5' RACE reads with MiXCR, one entry per CDR3 protein. The sample has more than 800,000 distinct CDR3 sequences, 25% to 30% seen once. The specimen sequenced was blood. The source is a woman at least 80 years old in good health.

The chain links TRBV15 to TRBJ2-2; the match to TRBD1 covers 7 bases. Germline lookup yields CDR1 LNHNV and CDR2 YYDKDF (reference sequence). V trimming: 3 bases; J trimming: 7 bases; junction bases outside the gene matches: 5. There are 14 residues in the CDR3. The CDR3 DNA is TGTGCCACCAGCAGTAACAGGGGAATCGGGGAGCTGTTTTTT. The encoded protein is CATSSNRGIGELFF.

This clonotype was seen repeatedly, ten times or more. The chain's CDR3 is CASSLEWQRRSPLHF. For the CDR3, the DNA is TGTGCCAGCAGCTTAGAATGGCAGCGGAGGTCACCCCTCCACTTT. The chain joins TRBV11-2 to TRBJ1-6; D gene unclear. Germline CDR1 is SGHAT and CDR2 is FQNNGV. The CDR3 spans 15 residues. Trimming stripped 0 bases from V and 10 bases from J, with 13 bases between.

This clonotype was seen at least ten times. The chain couples TRBV29-1 to TRBJ1-2; D may be TRBD1 (6 bases). The germline CDR1 and CDR2 sequences are SQVTM and ANQGSEA. V was trimmed by 3 bases and J by 8 bases, leaving 16 bases between them. This CDR3 has 13 amino acids. CDR3 amino acids: CSVENLGAGGYTF. In DNA, the CDR3 is TGCAGCGTTGAGAATCTGGGGGCGGGAGGCTACACCTTC.

This clonotype has more than one count but fewer than ten. The DNA of the CDR3 is TGCAGTGCCCCTATCCTAGCGGGCGATACGCAGTATTTT. Protein sequence: CSAPILAGDTQYF. This chain links TRBV20-1 with TRBJ2-3, with 8 bases fitting TRBD2. V gave up 6 bases and J gave up 6 bases; unmatched junction bases: 8. In germline, CDR1 is DFQATT, CDR2 SNEGSKA (reference sequence). The CDR3 extends over 13 amino acids.

This clonotype has a count of ten or more. The V call is TRBV20-1, the J call TRBJ2-3; D is unclear. This CDR3 comprises 15 residues. The ends were cut back, 3 bases at V and 1 base at J, with 14 bases in the middle. Germline CDR1 DFQATT, CDR2 SNEGSKA (reference sequence). CDR3 sequence (DNA): TGCAGTGCTAGTTACCCCCTTCGGGGCACAGATACGCAGTATTTT. Protein product: CSASYPLRGTDTQYF.

This clonotype turned up a few times. The chain combines TRBV20-1 with TRBJ1-4; 7 bases align to TRBD1. Unmatched junction bases numbered 8, after V lost 5 bases and J lost 8 bases. Germline assignment: CDR1 DFQATT and CDR2 SNEGSKA (reference sequence). The CDR3 has 13 residues. The CDR3 DNA sequence: TGCAGTGCTCATACAGGGGCGGGGGAAAAACTGTTTTTT. This codes for CSAHTGAGEKLFF.

The genes are TRBV5-1 and TRBJ1-4; no reliable D call. The ends were cut back, 3 bases at V and 1 base at J, with 10 bases in the middle. This CDR3 contains 15 residues. CDR1 and CDR2 (germline): SGHRS, YFSETQ. The chain's CDR3 is CASSSLGQTNEKLFF. CDR3 nucleotides: TGCGCCAGCAGCTCTTTGGGCCAAACTAATGAAAAACTGTTTTTT.

This clonotype was found a few times. This may be a read error: a much more frequent sequence differs by one nucleotide. V is TRBV5-5 and J is TRBJ2-5; 11 bases agree with TRBD2. Germline CDR1 reads SGHKS; CDR2 reads YYEKEE (reference sequence). V was pared by 0 bases and J by 11 bases, with 12 bases of the junction left unmatched. The CDR3 length is 16 residues. In DNA, the CDR3 is TGTGCCAGCAGCTTGGTTAGCGGGGGGGCCAAGGATGAGCAGTACTTC. It specifies CASSLVSGGAKDEQYF. The whole variable domain, filled in from reference TRBV5-5 and TRBJ2-5, reads DAGVTQSPTHLIKTRGQQVTLRCSPISGHKSVSWYQQVLGQGPQFIFQYYEKEERGRGNFPDRFSARQFPNYSSELNVNALLLGDSALYLCASSLVSGGAKDEQYFGPGTRLLVL.

This chain joins TRBV18 and TRBJ2-2, with D unresolved. Trimming stripped 2 bases from V and 5 bases from J, with 18 bases between. The CDR3 loop spans 17 amino acids. Germline V gene sequence: CDR1 KGHSH, CDR2 LQKENI. DNA for the CDR3: TGTGCCAGCTCACCAGACTCTGGCGGTCTCTCTACCGGGGAGCTGTTTTTT. Translation: CASSPDSGGLSTGELFF.

In its sample, this clonotype was seen a few times. This chain uses TRBV12-3 or TRBV12-4 with TRBJ2-3; no reliable D call. The CDR3 sequence is 11 residues long. The V end lost 8 bases, the J end lost 5 bases, and 8 bases lay between the germline ends. The DNA for the CDR3 is TGTGCCAGCGTGTTGGGAGATACGCAGTATTTT. Protein: CASVLGDTQYF.

This clonotype was counted ten times or more. The CDR3: CASSLGGQGLSQETQYF. The CDR3 nucleotides read TGCGCCAGCAGCTTGGGGGGACAGGGTTTATCCCAAGAGACCCAGTACTTC. This chain links TRBV5-1 with TRBJ2-5; 9 nucleotides match TRBD1. The CDR3 has 17 amino acids. V was pared by 0 bases and J by 1 base, with 7 bases of the junction left unmatched. Germline loops: CDR1 SGHRS, CDR2 YFSETQ.